This TCR beta chain was obtained from a study of cytomegalovirus exposure and HLA in healthy donors. The PCR used 60 Vbeta and 13 Jbeta primers. TCRdb keeps only in-frame clones here, not all; method: immunoSEQ multiplex PCR. The sample lists some 170,000 clones; 83% were seen once. The sample taken for sequencing was PBMCs. The source is a man aged 45-65 years in good health and CMV-seropositive.

In DNA, the CDR3 is TGTGCCAGCAGTGACCGTAGGACTAGCGGGATCAATGAGCAGTTCTTC. Translated, it gives CASSDRRTSGINEQFF. The chain employs TRBV6-4 and TRBJ2-1, with TRBD2 matching 12 bases. The germline CDR1 and CDR2 sequences are MRHNA and SNTAGT. CDR3 length: 16 amino acids. V gave up 2 bases and J gave up 6 bases; unmatched junction bases: 5.